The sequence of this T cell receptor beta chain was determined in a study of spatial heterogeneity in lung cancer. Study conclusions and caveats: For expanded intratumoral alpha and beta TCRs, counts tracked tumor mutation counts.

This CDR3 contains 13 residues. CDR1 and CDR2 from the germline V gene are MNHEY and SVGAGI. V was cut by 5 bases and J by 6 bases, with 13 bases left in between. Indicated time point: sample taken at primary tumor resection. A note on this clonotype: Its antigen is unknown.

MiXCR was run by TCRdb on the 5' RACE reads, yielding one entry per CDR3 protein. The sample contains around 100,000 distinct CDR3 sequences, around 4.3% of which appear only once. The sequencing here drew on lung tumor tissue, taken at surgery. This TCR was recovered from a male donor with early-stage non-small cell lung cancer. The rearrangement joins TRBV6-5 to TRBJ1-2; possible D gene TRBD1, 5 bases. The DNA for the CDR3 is TGTGCCAGCAGTACCCCCAGGGAAAATGGCTACACCTTC. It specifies CASSTPRENGYTF.